This TCR beta chain was captured by sequencing in a study of CD8+ T cells in alopecia areata. Turning to the study itself: Twice a day, 5 to 10 mg of oral tofacitinib was administered to treated patients.

Trimming removed 0 bases from V and 0 bases from J; junction bases left unmatched: 2. CDR3 length: 16 amino acids. The germline V gene encodes CDR1 KGHSH and CDR2 LQKENI. As for treatment: oral pan-JAK inhibitor, 5-10 mg twice daily. Points from the study as a whole: Many expanded lesional clones persisted in scalp and blood during tofacitinib. Patients shared TCRs less clearly than mice did, possibly for HLA-related reasons.

Sequencing templates came from extracted RNA that was reverse transcribed into cDNA. Method: immunoSEQ multiplex PCR; TCRdb's copy keeps in-frame clones and lacks some. The sample contains approximately 130,000 clones, 61% of which appear only once. Details on this clone: Its antigen is undetermined.

The chain joins TRBV18 to TRBJ1-1; 9 bases are a match to TRBD1. The TCR sequence derives from a human donor with alopecia areata. Sequencing was performed on CD4+ T cells sorted from blood, taken at week 4, from a patient treated with tofacitinib. CDR3 residues: CASSPPTGGMNTEAFF. CDR3 in DNA: TGTGCCAGCTCACCACCAACAGGGGGCATGAACACTGAAGCTTTCTTT.